This TCR beta chain appears in the sequencing data of a study of cytomegalovirus exposure and HLA in healthy donors. Study results and limitations: Presence/absence analysis assumed near-uniform sequencing depth across donors.

This clone was picked up one time. The antigen is not known. Between the trimmed V and J ends, which lost 4 bases and 0 bases, there was a span of 11 bases. The CDR3 is made up of 15 amino acids. Germline values: CDR1 SGHTS, CDR2 YDEGEE. The PCR had 60 Vbeta and 13 Jbeta primers. TCRdb's copy holds only in-frame clones and misses some; the assay was immunoSEQ multiplex PCR. The table includes some 190,000 clones, 80% detected once. The chain employs TRBV5-8 and TRBJ1-5; no clear D gene. Sequencing input: PBMCs. The clonotype comes from a woman aged 25 to 39 in good health and CMV-seronegative. The CDR3 coding sequence is TGTGCCAGCAGCCGTAGCACGACTAGCAATCAGCCCCAGCATTTT. It yields the protein CASSRSTTSNQPQHF.